This record concerns one T cell receptor (beta chain) sequence. Trimming stripped 4 bases from V and 0 bases from J, with 9 bases between. The germline V gene encodes CDR1 ENHRY and CDR2 SYGVKD. This CDR3 is 14 amino acids long. TCRdb keeps only in-frame clones here, not all; method: immunoSEQ multiplex PCR. Of roughly 42,000 clones listed, around 93% are singletons. The data were taken from a study of T cell changes during pregnancy in multiple sclerosis. The genes are TRBV10-3 and TRBJ1-2; TRBD1 is a possible D gene (5 bases). The sequence came from a female donor with multiple sclerosis, enrolled in a pregnancy study. Specimen: CD4+ T cells from peripheral blood mononuclear cells, collected before pregnancy. CDR3 loop: CAISAGGTNYGYTF. For the CDR3, the DNA is TGTGCCATCAGTGCCGGGGGAACTAACTATGGCTACACCTTC.